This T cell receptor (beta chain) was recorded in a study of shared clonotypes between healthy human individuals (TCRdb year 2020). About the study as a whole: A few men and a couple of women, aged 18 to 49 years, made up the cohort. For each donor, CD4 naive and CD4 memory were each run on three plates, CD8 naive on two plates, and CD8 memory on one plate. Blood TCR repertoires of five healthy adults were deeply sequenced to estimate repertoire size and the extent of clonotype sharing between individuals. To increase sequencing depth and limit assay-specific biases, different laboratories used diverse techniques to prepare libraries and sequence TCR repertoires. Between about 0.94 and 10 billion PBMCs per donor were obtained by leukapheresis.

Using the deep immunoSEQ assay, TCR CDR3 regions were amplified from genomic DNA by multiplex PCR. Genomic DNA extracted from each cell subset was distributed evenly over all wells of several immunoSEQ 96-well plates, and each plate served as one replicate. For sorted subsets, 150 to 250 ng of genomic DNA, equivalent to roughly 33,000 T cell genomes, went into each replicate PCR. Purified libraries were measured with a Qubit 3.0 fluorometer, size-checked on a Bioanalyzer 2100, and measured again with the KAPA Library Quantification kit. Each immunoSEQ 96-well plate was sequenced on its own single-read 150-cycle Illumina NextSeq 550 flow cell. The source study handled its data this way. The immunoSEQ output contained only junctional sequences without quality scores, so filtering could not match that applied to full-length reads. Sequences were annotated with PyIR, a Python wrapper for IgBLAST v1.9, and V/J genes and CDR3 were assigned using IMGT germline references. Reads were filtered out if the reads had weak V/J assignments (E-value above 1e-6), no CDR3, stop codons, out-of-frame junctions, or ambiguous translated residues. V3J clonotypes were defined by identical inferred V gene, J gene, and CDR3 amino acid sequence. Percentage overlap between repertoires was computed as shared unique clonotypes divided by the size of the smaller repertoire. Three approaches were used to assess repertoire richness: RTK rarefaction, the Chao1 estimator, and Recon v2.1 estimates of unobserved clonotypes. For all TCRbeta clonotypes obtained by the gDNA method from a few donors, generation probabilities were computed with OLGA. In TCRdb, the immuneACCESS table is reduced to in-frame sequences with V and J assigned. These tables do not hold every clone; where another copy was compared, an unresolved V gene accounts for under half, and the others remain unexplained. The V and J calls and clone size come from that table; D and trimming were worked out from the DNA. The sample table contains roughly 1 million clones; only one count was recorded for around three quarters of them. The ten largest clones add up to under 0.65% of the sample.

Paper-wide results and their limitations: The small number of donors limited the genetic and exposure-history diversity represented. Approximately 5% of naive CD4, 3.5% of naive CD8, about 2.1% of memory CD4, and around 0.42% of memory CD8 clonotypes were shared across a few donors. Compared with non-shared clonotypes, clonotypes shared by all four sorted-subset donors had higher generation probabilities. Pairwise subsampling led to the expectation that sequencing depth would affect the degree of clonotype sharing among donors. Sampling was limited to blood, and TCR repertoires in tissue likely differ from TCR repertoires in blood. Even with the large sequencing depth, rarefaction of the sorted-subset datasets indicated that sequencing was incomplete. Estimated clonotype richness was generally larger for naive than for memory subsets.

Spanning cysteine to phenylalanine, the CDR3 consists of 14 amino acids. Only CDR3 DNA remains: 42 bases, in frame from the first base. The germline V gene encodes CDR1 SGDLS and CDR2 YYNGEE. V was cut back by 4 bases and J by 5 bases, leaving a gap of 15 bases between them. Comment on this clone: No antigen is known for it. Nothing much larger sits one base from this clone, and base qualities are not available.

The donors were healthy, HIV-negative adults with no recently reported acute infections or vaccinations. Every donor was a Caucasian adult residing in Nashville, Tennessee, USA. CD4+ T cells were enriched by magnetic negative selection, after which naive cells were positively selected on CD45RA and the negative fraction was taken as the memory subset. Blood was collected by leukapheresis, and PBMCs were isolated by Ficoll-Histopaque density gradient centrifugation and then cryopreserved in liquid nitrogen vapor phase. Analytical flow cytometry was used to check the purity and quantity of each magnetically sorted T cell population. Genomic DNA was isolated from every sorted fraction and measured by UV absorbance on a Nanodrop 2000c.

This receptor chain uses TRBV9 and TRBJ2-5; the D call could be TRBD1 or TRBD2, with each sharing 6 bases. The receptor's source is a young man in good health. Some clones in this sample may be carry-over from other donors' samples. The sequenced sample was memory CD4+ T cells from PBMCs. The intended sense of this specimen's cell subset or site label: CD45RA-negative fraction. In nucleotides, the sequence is TGTGCCAGCAGCCTTGCGCCGGGGGCGGAGACCCAGTACTTC. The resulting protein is CASSLAPGAETQYF.